The T cell receptor beta chain described here comes from a study of blood T cell repertoires in COVID-19. The data were produced by immunoSEQ multiplex PCR, yet TCRdb's version contains in-frame clones alone and is incomplete. Of about 210,000 clones listed, under 90% are singletons. The CDR3 extends over 14 amino acids. V was cut by 3 bases and J by 6 bases, with 9 bases left in between. Germline CDR1 LNHDA, CDR2 SQIVND (reference sequence). The chain couples TRBV19 to TRBJ1-6, with D tentatively TRBD1 (5 bases). The receptor was derived from a woman in her forties or fifties with acute COVID-19. The sequenced sample consisted of PBMCs or T cells enriched from blood (not recorded which). Here the CDR3 reads CASSIPQGNSPLHF. The CDR3 DNA sequence: TGTGCCAGTAGTATCCCGCAGGGTAATTCACCCCTCCACTTT.